This TCR beta chain was identified during a study of blood T cell repertoires in COVID-19 (dated by TCRdb to 2018 to 2020). Describing the broader study: The collaborator samples originated in the United States, Italy and Spain and spanned the acute and convalescent phases of COVID-19. Samples were obtained from the ongoing ImmuneRACE study (first 160 participants) and from 1,254 subjects provided by 6 global collaborators. The sample metadata nearly always contained a de-identified subject ID, COVID-19 status, age in years and sex. The prospective study material was composed of cDNA or gDNA derived from T cells, B-cell-depleted T cells, or PBMCs. A freely available public database, intended as a resource for researchers studying the immune response to SARS-CoV-2, is where the repertoires were released. Where HLA class I and class II types were available, the types were taken from metadata supplied by the sample provider, not from assay-based typing. Subjects who had been exposed to COVID-19, were actively infected with it, or had recovered from it provided the deeply sampled blood TCRbeta repertoires that made up the dataset.

TCRbeta CDR3 regions were amplified from genomic DNA using the immunoSEQ Assay, a bias-controlled multiplex PCR. For the original study's pipeline: The number of nucleated cells in each sample was estimated by amplification of reference gene primers within the assay. Sequence reads were collapsed and filtered to measure the absolute abundance of every unique TCRbeta CDR3 rearrangement. For each sample, productive Simpson clonality was calculated as the square root of Simpson's diversity index across productive rearrangements. Drawn from immuneACCESS, this table holds only the in-frame rearrangements with V and J called that TCRdb kept. Clones are partly lost; checked studies trace under half to an unresolved V gene and leave the rest unexplained. Clone size and the V and J calls come from that table; the DNA yielded D and trimming. The sample table lists about 160,000 clones, around 89% of them with a count of one. Together, the top ten hold approximately 2.8% of the sample.

Each collaborating institution followed its own protocols to collect whole blood in K2EDTA tubes. Collaborator samples were shipped for TCRbeta analysis as frozen whole blood, isolated PBMCs, or DNA extracted from either sample type. Reading the germline V gene gives CDR1 MGHDK and CDR2 SYGVNS. The CDR3 sequence holds 14 residues, the cysteine and phenylalanine included. Only the CDR3 region is kept as DNA, spanning 42 bases read in frame from base 1. V loses 10 bases of germline sequence and J loses 3 bases, and the interval between the two ends is 18 bases. Here is what the overall study found, with its caveats: The quantity of clinical and demographic metadata differed by source and by participant and was supplied without curation.

A note on this clone: The target of this receptor is not known. No base quality values were provided; no much bigger clone lies one nucleotide off.

The receptor chain draws on TRBV25-1 and TRBJ1-1; TRBD1 might be the D gene, on 6 matching bases. The receptor comes from a man in his fifties or sixties with acute or convalescent COVID-19. The sequenced material came from peripheral blood. The CDR3 protein is CATSPRTEDTEAFF. The bases read TGTGCCACTTCTCCGAGGACAGAAGACACTGAAGCTTTCTTT.